This TCR beta chain stems from a study of shared clonotypes between healthy human individuals. Looked up from germline, CDR1 is SGHVS and CDR2 is FNYEAQ. V was cut by 5 bases and J by 2 bases, with 16 bases left in between. This CDR3 comprises 16 residues. The study's findings and limits: Non-shared clonotypes had lower generation probabilities than clonotypes shared by all four sorted-subset donors. Roughly 4.7% was the fraction of naive CD4 clonotypes found shared across a few donors.

As concerns this clone: What it recognizes is unknown.

The repertoire was sequenced with immunoSEQ multiplex PCR; TCRdb's copy has only in-frame clones and lacks some. The repertoire includes about 2.1 million clones, roughly 91% of them detected once, and 1.5% to 2% sits in the top ten. CD45RO-negative CD8 cells positively selected for CCR7 made up the naive population, which excluded terminally differentiated effector memory CD45RA+ cells. This sequence originates from a young man in good health. Some clones in this sample may be carry-over from other donors' samples. Sequenced material: naive CD8+ T cells from PBMCs. The rearrangement uses TRBV7-6 and TRBJ2-1; D is perhaps TRBD2 (5 bases). The CDR3 DNA reads TGTGCCAGCAGCAAGGACTGGGAAAGGCCCTACAATGAGCAGTTCTTC. Residues: CASSKDWERPYNEQFF.